The 11 T cell receptor beta chains below all came from one sample that was sequenced in a study of blood T cell repertoires in COVID-19. The assay was immunoSEQ multiplex PCR, and TCRdb's table has in-frame clones only and misses some. Of over 200,000 clones listed, around 86% are singletons. The sequenced sample consisted of peripheral blood. Receptor source: a human donor in a cohort sampled during active COVID-19.

The rearrangement uses TRBV6-5 and TRBJ2-7, with 9 bases identical to TRBD2. After removal of 6 bases from V and 5 bases from J, the junction contained 11 bases not matched to a gene. The V gene's germline CDR1 is MNHEY and CDR2 SVGAGI. The CDR3 has 15 residues. CDR3 residues: CASSNLAGAGHEQYF. The CDR3 coding sequence is TGTGCCAGCAGCAACTTAGCGGGGGCAGGCCACGAGCAGTACTTC.

V and J are TRBV5-4 and TRBJ1-4; 11 positions match TRBD1. Trimming cost V 4 bases and J 0 bases; bases outside gene matches: 5. Germline loops: CDR1 SGHNT, CDR2 YYREEE (reference sequence). The length of the CDR3 is 17 residues. The CDR3 DNA reads TGTGCCAGCAGCCGGACGGGACAGGGGGCAACTAATGAAAAACTGTTTTTT. As protein: CASSRTGQGATNEKLFF.

The V call is TRBV28, the J call TRBJ2-7, with 7 nucleotides matching TRBD1. The CDR3 has 15 residues. The V gene end was trimmed by 1 base and the J gene end by 5 bases; junction bases not matched to a gene: 8. Germline CDR1 MDHEN, CDR2 SYDVKM. CDR3 in DNA: TGTGCCAGCAGTTTATTCCAGGGGGTCATCAACGAGCAGTACTTC. It encodes CASSLFQGVINEQYF.

The sample holds a few counts of this clone. The chain couples TRBV19 to TRBJ1-6; no definite D call. The CDR3 length is 15 residues. V was clipped by 7 bases and J by 6 bases, with 16 bases between them. Germline values: CDR1 LNHDA, CDR2 SQIVND (reference sequence). CDR3 protein: CASTLLPSGNSPLHF. The CDR3 DNA is TGTGCCAGTACCCTACTCCCCTCGGGTAATTCACCCCTCCACTTT.

The chain employs TRBV6-4 and TRBJ2-7; 11 nucleotides line up with TRBD1. Germline CDR1 reads MRHNA; CDR2 reads SNTAGT. Trimming removed 8 bases from V and 4 bases from J; junction bases left unmatched: 7. This CDR3 has 14 amino acids. In DNA form, the CDR3 reads TGTGCCAGCCCCGGGACAGGGGGTTGGTACGAGCAGTACTTC. It translates to CASPGTGGWYEQYF.

The rearrangement links TRBV12-3 or TRBV12-4 to TRBJ1-2; D not certain. This CDR3 has 13 residues. V shed 5 bases and J shed 3 bases, with 10 bases lying between them. Here the CDR3 reads CASSAGVDYGYTF. The CDR3 DNA reads TGTGCCAGCAGTGCGGGAGTAGACTATGGCTACACCTTC.

The chain links TRBV15 to TRBJ2-7, with D possibly matching TRBD2 (6 bases). Trimming removed 2 bases from V and 2 bases from J, with 16 bases in between. The CDR3 covers 16 residues. Germline CDR1 LNHNV, CDR2 YYDKDF (reference sequence). CDR3 loop: CATSRSPTSPTYEQYF. CDR3 in DNA: TGTGCCACCAGCAGATCCCCCACTAGCCCAACCTACGAGCAGTACTTC. The full variable domain, its missing parts supplied by reference TRBV15 and TRBJ2-7, is DAMVIQNPRYQVTQFGKPVTLSCSQTLNHNVMYWYQQKSSQAPKLLFHYYDKDFNNEADTPDNFQSRRPNTSFCFLDIRSPGLGDTAMYLCATSRSPTSPTYEQYFGPGTRLTVT.

This clone turned up a few times. The J gene is TRBJ2-7, the V gene TRBV4-2; 11 bases are a match to TRBD2. This CDR3 region has 14 residues. The germline CDR1 and CDR2 sequences are LGHNA and YNFKEQ. V dropped 4 bases and J dropped 3; count of bases not matched to a gene: 2. CDR3 in DNA: TGTGCCAGCAGCCCGGGACTAGCGGACTACGAGCAGTACTTC. Translating it yields CASSPGLADYEQYF.

V usage is TRBV30 and J usage is TRBJ2-7, with a possible D match to TRBD1 (6 bases). Trimming took off 3 bases at V and 4 bases at J, with 13 bases between the two ends. The CDR3 is made up of 13 amino acids. CDR1 and CDR2 (germline): GTSNPN, SVGIG (reference sequence). The CDR3 region is CAWRLTGTYEQYF. The CDR3 nucleotides are TGTGCCTGGAGGTTGACAGGAACATACGAGCAGTACTTC.

The rearrangement joins TRBV30 to TRBJ2-2; 10 nucleotides line up with TRBD2. The germline V gene encodes CDR1 GTSNPN and CDR2 SVGIG (reference sequence). The junction had 7 bases not matched to a gene; V was cut back by 1 base and J by 5 bases. The CDR3 has 16 residues. The CDR3 here is CAWSGIASGRTGELFF. In DNA form, the CDR3 reads TGTGCCTGGAGTGGGATTGCTAGCGGGAGAACCGGGGAGCTGTTTTTT. Full variable domain (rest looked up from reference TRBV30 and TRBJ2-2): SQTIHQWPATLVQPVGSPLSLECTVEGTSNPNLYWYRQAAGRGLQLLFYSVGIGQISSEVPQNLSASRPQDRQFILSSKKLLLSDSGFYLCAWSGIASGRTGELFFGEGSRLTVL.

The chain uses TRBV7-3 and TRBJ1-3; D remains ambiguous. Trimming left V 5 bases short and J 0 bases short, with 14 bases between. CDR3 size: 16 residues. In germline, CDR1 is SGHTA, CDR2 FQGTGA. CDR3 protein: CASSLSPASSGNTIYF. CDR3 sequence (DNA): TGTGCCAGCAGCCTATCTCCAGCGAGCTCTGGAAACACCATATATTTT.